This TCR beta chain appears in the sequencing data of a study of blood T cell repertoires in COVID-19. Study details: Sites across the United States, Italy and Spain contributed samples from acute and convalescent COVID-19. The cDNA or gDNA used as material had been derived from T cells, B-cell-depleted T cells, or PBMCs.

The table came from immunoSEQ multiplex PCR; TCRdb's copy has only in-frame clones and leaves some out. The sample shows under 400,000 clones, around 85% of them seen only once. Participant ages covered about 18 to 90 years across 24 US areas. Trimming removed 6 bases from V and 3 bases from J, with 29 bases in between. This CDR3 is built from 19 residues. CDR1 and CDR2 (germline): SNHLY, FYNNEI. This rearrangement joins TRBV2 to TRBJ1-1; a possible D gene is TRBD1 (5 bases). This receptor was obtained from a middle-aged woman with acute COVID-19. What was sequenced was PBMCs or T cells enriched from blood (not recorded which). CDR3 DNA sequence: TGTGCCAGCAGAGGCCAGGGTAGACTTAGAGTGGTACGGTACACTGAAGCTTTCTTT. This translates into CASRGQGRLRVVRYTEAFF.